This T cell receptor (beta chain) was identified during a study of blood T cell repertoires in COVID-19. The method was immunoSEQ multiplex PCR; TCRdb's version includes in-frame clones alone and lacks a portion of them. The data show some 240,000 clones, roughly 88% seen once. With 7 bases clipped from V and 3 bases from J, the junction kept 7 bases outside the gene matches. Germline CDR1 reads SQVTM; CDR2 reads ANQGSEA. The CDR3 totals 13 residues. Sequenced sample: peripheral blood. The TCR sequence derives from a woman in her thirties or forties who had recovered from COVID-19. The chain employs TRBV29-1 and TRBJ2-3; 7 bases are shared with TRBD1. CDR3 in DNA: TGCAGCGCCTGGACAGGTGGTACAGATACGCAGTATTTT. It specifies CSAWTGGTDTQYF.